The 7 T cell receptor beta chains listed next were all sequenced from one sample in a study of T cell responses to AZD1222 COVID-19 vaccine. Assay: immunoSEQ multiplex PCR; the TCRdb copy retains only in-frame clones and omits some. The data hold 100,000 to 150,000 clones, with approximately 85% observed a single time. The input for sequencing was peripheral blood, taken on day 0 of AZD1222 vaccination. These receptor sequences come from an adult in good health.

This sequence joins TRBV5-6 and TRBJ1-2; D not certain. V was clipped by 2 bases and J by 2 bases, with 13 bases between them. The CDR3 runs to 15 residues. From germline, CDR1 is SGHDT and CDR2 YYEEEE. The DNA of the CDR3 is TGTGCCAGCAGCTTAGGCAGATGGGGAAACTATGGCTACACCTTC. Protein product: CASSLGRWGNYGYTF.

The J gene is TRBJ1-2, the V gene TRBV3-1 (or the pseudogene TRBV3-2); 7 bases agree with TRBD1. The CDR3 has 14 residues. Looked up from germline, CDR1 is LGHDT and CDR2 is YNNKEL (reference sequence). V dropped 1 base and J dropped 4; count of bases not matched to a gene: 3. CDR3 sequence reads: CASSQGTGRYGYTF. CDR3 DNA: TGTGCCAGCAGCCAAGGGACAGGCCGCTATGGCTACACCTTC.

About this clone itself: The junction departs from the called germline gene at one end, perhaps through a read error. The chain employs TRBV7-7 and TRBJ2-1; TRBD2 is a possible D gene (6 bases). Germline CDR1 SSHAT, CDR2 FNYEAQ (reference sequence). The CDR3 extends over 15 amino acids. The CDR3 DNA is TGTGCTAGCAGCTTAGTGGCGGGGCCTTTCAATGAGCAGTTCTTC. It translates to CASSLVAGPFNEQFF.

The J gene is TRBJ2-3, the V gene TRBV3-1 (or the pseudogene TRBV3-2); no clear D gene. The CDR3 sequence is 14 residues long. The V end was cut by 0 bases, the J end by 1 base, with 5 bases between. CDR1 and CDR2 (germline): LGHDT, YNNKEL (reference sequence). The CDR3 DNA follows: TGTGCCAGCAGCCAAGATATTGGCACAGATACGCAGTATTTT. It yields the protein CASSQDIGTDTQYF.

This clone was seen a single time. The J gene is TRBJ1-4, the V gene TRBV11-3, with D uncertain. The CDR3 contains 13 residues. Germline lookup yields CDR1 SGHNT and CDR2 YENEEA. V was trimmed by 4 bases and J by 3 bases, leaving 6 bases between them. CDR3 sequence (DNA): TGTGCCAGCAGCTCCACCGCTAATGAAAAACTGTTTTTT. It is translated as CASSSTANEKLFF.

The chain carries TRBV2 and TRBJ1-1; 7 bases agree with TRBD1. Germline loops: CDR1 SNHLY, CDR2 FYNNEI. After removal of 8 bases from V and 0 bases from J, the junction contained 9 bases not matched to a gene. CDR3 length: 15 residues. This CDR3 reads CASGYRGSLNTEAFF. Here the CDR3 DNA reads TGTGCCAGCGGCTACAGGGGTTCCCTGAACACTGAAGCTTTCTTT.

The rearrangement joins TRBV20-1 to TRBJ2-7; D may be TRBD2 (5 bases). The V and J ends lost 3 bases and 3 bases respectively, with 18 bases between them. Germline V gene data show CDR1 as DFQATT and CDR2 as SNEGSKA (reference sequence). This CDR3 is built from 15 residues. The CDR3 here is CSASPPVRRGYEQYF. The CDR3 DNA sequence: TGCAGTGCTAGTCCCCCCGTGCGTCGGGGCTACGAGCAGTACTTC.